Shown below are 11 T cell receptor beta chains from a single sample sequenced in a study of T cell responses to AZD1222 COVID-19 vaccine. Profiling relied on immunoSEQ multiplex PCR, and the TCRdb table lists in-frame clones only, not all of them. In the table there are 90,000 to 130,000 clones, about 90% of which are singletons. The sequencing here drew on peripheral blood, taken on day 0 of AZD1222 vaccination. The receptors derive from an adult in good health.

The chain links TRBV5-1 to TRBJ1-4, with D possibly matching TRBD1 (6 bases). CDR3 length: 14 amino acids. Germline CDR1 reads SGHRS; CDR2 reads YFSETQ. Trimming stripped 0 bases from V and 4 bases from J, with 7 bases between. The CDR3 bases are TGCGCCAGCAGCTTGGGACAGGATAATGAAAAACTGTTTTTT. This sequence encodes CASSLGQDNEKLFF.

To note about this clone: The junction departs from germline at one end; a sequencing error may be responsible. CDR3 DNA sequence: TGTGCCAGCAGGTTGGAGGGTATATCTGAAGCTTTCTTT. It translates to CASRLEGISEAFF. The V and J genes are TRBV5-8 and TRBJ1-1; D unclear. The germline gives CDR1 SGHTS, CDR2 YDEGEE. The CDR3 consists of 13 residues.

This clone was found once. This chain joins TRBV7-2 and TRBJ1-4; D gene unclear. This CDR3 has 13 residues. Looked up from germline, CDR1 is SGHTA and CDR2 is FQGNSA. Between the trimmed V and J ends, which lost 2 bases and 6 bases, there was a span of 7 bases. The CDR3 here is CASSLRVDEKLFF. The CDR3 DNA reads TGTGCCAGCAGCTTACGAGTAGATGAAAAACTGTTTTTT.

A few counts support this clone. The chain couples TRBV7-2 to TRBJ1-2; D gene ambiguous. V was shortened by 4 bases and J by 0 bases, with 9 bases between the two germline ends. CDR3 length: 14 residues. Germline assignment: CDR1 SGHTA and CDR2 FQGNSA. This CDR3 reads CASSSREANYGYTF. The CDR3 coding sequence is TGTGCCAGCAGCTCCCGAGAGGCTAACTATGGCTACACCTTC. The whole variable domain, remainder taken from reference TRBV7-2 and TRBJ1-2, is GAGVSQSPSNKVTEKGKDVELRCDPISGHTALYWYRQSLGQGLEFLIYFQGNSAPDKSGLPSDRFSAERTGGSVSTLTIQRTQQEDSAVYLCASSSREANYGYTFGSGTRLTVV.

The rearrangement joins TRBV5-1 to TRBJ1-5; no definite D call. The germline V gene has CDR1 SGHRS and CDR2 YFSETQ. With 4 bases removed from V and 0 bases from J, the gap between germline ends came to 5 bases. The CDR3 length is 13 residues. The DNA of the CDR3 is TGCGCCAGCAGCCTGTATAGCAATCAGCCCCAGCATTTT. Protein product: CASSLYSNQPQHF. Looking up the rest from reference TRBV5-1 and TRBJ1-5 gives the full variable domain: KAGVTQTPRYLIKTRGQQVTLSCSPISGHRSVSWYQQTPGQGLQFLFEYFSETQRNKGNFPGRFSGRQFSNSRSEMNVSTLELGDSALYLCASSLYSNQPQHFGDGTRLSIL.

The chain uses TRBV28 and TRBJ1-5, with 8 bases that match TRBD1. The V and J ends lost 5 bases and 6 bases, in that order; junction bases with no gene match: 9. The germline CDR1 and CDR2 sequences are MDHEN and SYDVKM. The CDR3 is 15 residues long. As DNA, the CDR3 is TGTGCCAGCAGTGTGACAGGGGAGCCTAGTCAGCCCCAGCATTTT. Translated: CASSVTGEPSQPQHF.

The rearrangement links TRBV6-4 to TRBJ2-5; TRBD2 aligns across 7 bases. The ends lost 3 bases at V and 7 bases at J; junction bases unmatched: 8. Germline-derived CDR1 and CDR2 are MRHNA and SNTAGT. This CDR3 comprises 14 residues. The CDR3 sequence is CASSEASGLGTQYF. CDR3 DNA sequence: TGTGCCAGCAGTGAAGCTAGCGGCTTAGGGACCCAGTACTTC.

V gene TRBV28 combines with J gene TRBJ1-2; possibly TRBD1 for D (6 bases). This CDR3 has 12 amino acids. V was cut by 5 bases and J by 6 bases, with 10 bases left in between. CDR1 and CDR2 from the germline V gene are MDHEN and SYDVKM. CDR3 sequence (DNA): TGTGCCAGCAGTCCCCGGACAGATGGCTACACCTTC. This gives the protein CASSPRTDGYTF.

The rearrangement uses TRBV2 and TRBJ2-3; the D gene is possibly TRBD1 (7 bases). The CDR3 covers 16 residues. Germline V gene sequence: CDR1 SNHLY, CDR2 FYNNEI. V gave up 2 bases and J gave up 0 bases, with 12 bases separating them. The CDR3 protein is CASSELEGASTDTQYF. The DNA for the CDR3 is TGTGCCAGCAGTGAATTGGAGGGGGCAAGCACAGATACGCAGTATTTT. The complete variable domain, with remaining parts taken from reference TRBV2 and TRBJ2-3, reads EPEVTQTPSHQVTQMGQEVILRCVPISNHLYFYWYRQILGQKVEFLVSFYNNEISEKSEIFDDQFSVERPDGSNFTLKIRSTKLEDSAMYFCASSELEGASTDTQYFGPGTRLTVL.

J is TRBJ1-1 and V is TRBV6-5, with D hard to call. The CDR3 spans 12 residues. V was shortened by 5 bases and J by 10 bases, with 14 bases between the two germline ends. CDR1 is MNHEY and CDR2 is SVGAGI in the germline V gene. The CDR3 DNA reads TGTGCCAGCAGTAGGGTTCGTGATTCAGCTTTCTTT. Its protein is CASSRVRDSAFF.

The chain uses TRBV3-1 (or the pseudogene TRBV3-2) and TRBJ1-6, with no clear D. CDR1 and CDR2 from the germline V gene are LGHDT and YNNKEL (reference sequence). The CDR3 extends over 15 amino acids. The germline V and J ends were trimmed by 4 bases and 7 bases, with 14 bases remaining between them. CDR3 DNA: TGTGCCAGCAGCCCCGGCCCCAAAGGGAATTCACCCCTCCACTTT. This translates into CASSPGPKGNSPLHF.